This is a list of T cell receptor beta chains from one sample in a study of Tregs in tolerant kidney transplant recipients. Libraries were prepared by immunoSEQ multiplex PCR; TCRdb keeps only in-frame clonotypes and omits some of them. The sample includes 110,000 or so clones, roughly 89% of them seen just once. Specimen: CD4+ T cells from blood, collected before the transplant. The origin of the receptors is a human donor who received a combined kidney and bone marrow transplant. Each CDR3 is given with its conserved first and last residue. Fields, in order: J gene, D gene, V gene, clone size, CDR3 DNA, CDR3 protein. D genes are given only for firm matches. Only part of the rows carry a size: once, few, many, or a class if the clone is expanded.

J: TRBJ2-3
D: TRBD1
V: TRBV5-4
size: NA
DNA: TGTGCCAGCAGCTCGGGACAGGGGACAGATACGCAGTATTTT
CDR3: CASSSGQGTDTQYF

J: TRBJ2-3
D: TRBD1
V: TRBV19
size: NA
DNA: TGTGCCAGTAGTACTCTAAGGGACAGAGATACGCAGTATTTT
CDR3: CASSTLRDRDTQYF

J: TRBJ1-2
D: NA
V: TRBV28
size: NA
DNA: TGTGCCAGCAATTTAAGCGGTGGCTACACCTTC
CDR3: CASNLSGGYTF

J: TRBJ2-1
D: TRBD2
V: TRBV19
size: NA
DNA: TGTGCCAGTAGTATAGGGGCCTGGCGGGGGGCTGGGAATGAGCAGTTCTTC
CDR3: CASSIGAWRGAGNEQFF

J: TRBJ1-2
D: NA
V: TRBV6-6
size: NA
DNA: TGTGCCAGCAGTTACTCTTCCGGTTTTAACTATGGCTACACCTTC
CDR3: CASSYSSGFNYGYTF

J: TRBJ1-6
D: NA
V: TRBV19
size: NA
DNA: TGTGCCAGTAGGAACAGGTCGGTGAATTCACCCCTCCACTTT
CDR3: CASRNRSVNSPLHF

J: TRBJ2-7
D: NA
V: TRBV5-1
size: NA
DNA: TGCGCCAGCAGCTTGACAACTGGAGGATTCTACGAGCAGTACTTC
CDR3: CASSLTTGGFYEQYF

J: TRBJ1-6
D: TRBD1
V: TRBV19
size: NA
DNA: TGTGCCAGTAGTTCCTCCGGGACAGGGTTGTTTTCACCCCTCCACTTT
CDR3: CASSSSGTGLFSPLHF

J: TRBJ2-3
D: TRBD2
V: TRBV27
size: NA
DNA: TGTGCCAGCAGCCGCGGGAGGGTCACAGATACGCAGTATTTT
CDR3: CASSRGRVTDTQYF

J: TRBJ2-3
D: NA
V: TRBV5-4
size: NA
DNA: TGTGCCAGCAGCTCGAGGTCGAAGGATACGCAGTATTTT
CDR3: CASSSRSKDTQYF

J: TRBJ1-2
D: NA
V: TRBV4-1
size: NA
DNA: TGCGCCAGCAGCTCCCGACAGACCACCTCTAACTATGGCTACACCTTC
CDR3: CASSSRQTTSNYGYTF

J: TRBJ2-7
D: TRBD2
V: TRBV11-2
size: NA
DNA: TGTGCCAGCAGCCACGCCAGGTCTAGCGGGGCGTACGAGCAGTACTTC
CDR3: CASSHARSSGAYEQYF

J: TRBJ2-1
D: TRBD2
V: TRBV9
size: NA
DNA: TGTGCCAGCAGCCGCACTAGCGGAGCCACTGAGCAGTTCTTC
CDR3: CASSRTSGATEQFF

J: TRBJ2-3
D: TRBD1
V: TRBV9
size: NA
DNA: TGTGCCAGCAGCCCTAAGAGCGGACAGGGGTGGGATACGCAGTATTTT
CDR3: CASSPKSGQGWDTQYF

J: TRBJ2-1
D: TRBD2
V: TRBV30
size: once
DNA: TGTGCCTGGAGTGTACTAGCGGTAGAAAATGAGCAGTTCTTC
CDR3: CAWSVLAVENEQFF

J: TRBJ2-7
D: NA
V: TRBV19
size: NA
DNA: TGTGCCAGTAGTATGGTAACAGACTCCTACGAGCAGTACTTC
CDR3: CASSMVTDSYEQYF

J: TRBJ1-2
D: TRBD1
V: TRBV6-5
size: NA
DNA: TGTGCCAGCAGCAAGGGGGCATTAGGCTACACCTTC
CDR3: CASSKGALGYTF

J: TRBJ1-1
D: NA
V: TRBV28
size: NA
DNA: TGTGCCAGCAGTTTGGTGGGGGCCGAAGCTTTCTTT
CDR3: CASSLVGAEAFF

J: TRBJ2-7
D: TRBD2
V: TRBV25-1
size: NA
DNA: TGTGCCAGCAGTGGCAACTACGGGACTAAGACACGCGAGCAGTACTTC
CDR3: CASSGNYGTKTREQYF

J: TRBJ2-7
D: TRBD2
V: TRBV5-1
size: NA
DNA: TGCGCCAGCAGCTTAACCCCGACTAGCGGGGGGGCCTACGAGCAGTACTTC
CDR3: CASSLTPTSGGAYEQYF

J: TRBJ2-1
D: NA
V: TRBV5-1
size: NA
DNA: TGCGCCAGCAGCTCTCGACAGGTCCTCAGGTACAATGAGCAGTTCTTC
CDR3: CASSSRQVLRYNEQFF

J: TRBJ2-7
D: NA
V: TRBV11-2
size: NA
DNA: TGTGCCAGCAGCTTAGGGGCCCACGTTTCCTACGAGCAGTACTTC
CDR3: CASSLGAHVSYEQYF

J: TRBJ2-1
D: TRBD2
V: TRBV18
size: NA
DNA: TGTGCCAGCGCCCTAGGACTAGATTACAATGAGCAGTTCTTC
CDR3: CASALGLDYNEQFF

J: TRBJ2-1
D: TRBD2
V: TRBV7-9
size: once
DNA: TGTGCCAGCAGCAGGACTAGCGAGGAGCAGTTCTTC
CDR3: CASSRTSEEQFF

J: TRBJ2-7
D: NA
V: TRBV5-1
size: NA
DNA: TGCGCCAGCTTCACCCCAGGGGTTAGCGAGCAGTACTTC
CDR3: CASFTPGVSEQYF

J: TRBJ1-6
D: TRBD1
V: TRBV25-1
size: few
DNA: TGTGCCAGCAGGGACAGGGCCCCATTTTCACCCCTCCACTTT
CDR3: CASRDRAPFSPLHF

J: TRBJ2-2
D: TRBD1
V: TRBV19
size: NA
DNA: TGTGCCAGTATCGACAGGGGGAAAACCGGGGAGCTGTTTTTT
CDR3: CASIDRGKTGELFF

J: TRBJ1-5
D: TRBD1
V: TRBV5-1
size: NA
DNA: TGCGCCAGCAGCTTGGAGGGGACAGAGAATCAGCCCCAGCATTTT
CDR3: CASSLEGTENQPQHF

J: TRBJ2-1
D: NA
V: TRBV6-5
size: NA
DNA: TGTGCCAGCCTCCACGACTTAACCCATGAGCAGTTCTTC
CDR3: CASLHDLTHEQFF

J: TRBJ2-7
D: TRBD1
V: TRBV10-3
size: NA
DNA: TGTGCCATCAGTGAGACAGGGGAAGAGCAGTACTTC
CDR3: CAISETGEEQYF

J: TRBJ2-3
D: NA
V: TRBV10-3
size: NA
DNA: TGTGCCATCAGTGGTGAGGGCTCAGATACGCAGTATTTT
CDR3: CAISGEGSDTQYF

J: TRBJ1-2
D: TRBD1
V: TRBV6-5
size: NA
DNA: TGTGCCAGCAGTTGGCGACAGGGGTCGGGCTACACCTTC
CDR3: CASSWRQGSGYTF

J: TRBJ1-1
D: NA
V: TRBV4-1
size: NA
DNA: TGCGCCAGCAGCCACCTTCCTACAGGGTTAGTGGAAGCTTTCTTT
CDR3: CASSHLPTGLVEAFF

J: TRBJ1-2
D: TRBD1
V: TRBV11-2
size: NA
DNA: TGTGCCAGCAGCTTAGTGGTGGGACAGGGGAACGGCTACACCTTC
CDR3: CASSLVVGQGNGYTF

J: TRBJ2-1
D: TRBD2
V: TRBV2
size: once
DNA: TGTGCCAGCATCCCCCTAGCGGGCGTTGGGGGGGAGCAGTTCTTC
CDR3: CASIPLAGVGGEQFF

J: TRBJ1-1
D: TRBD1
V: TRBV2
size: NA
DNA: TGTGCCAGCAGCGGACAGGGGGGGAGGACTGAAGCTTTCTTT
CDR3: CASSGQGGRTEAFF

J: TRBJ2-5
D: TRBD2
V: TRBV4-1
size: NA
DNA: TGCGCCAGCAGCCTAATTTACGGGGGGCAAGAGACCCAGTACTTC
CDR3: CASSLIYGGQETQYF

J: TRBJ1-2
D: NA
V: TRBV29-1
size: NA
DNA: TGCAGCGTTGGAAGGGGCTATGGCTACACCTTC
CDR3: CSVGRGYGYTF

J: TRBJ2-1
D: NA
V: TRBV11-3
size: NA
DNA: TGTGCCAGCAGCACTAGTGGTGAGCAGTTCTTC
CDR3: CASSTSGEQFF

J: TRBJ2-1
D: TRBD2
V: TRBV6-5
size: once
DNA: TGTGCCAGCAGGGGACTAGCGGGAGATGAGCAGTTCTTC
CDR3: CASRGLAGDEQFF

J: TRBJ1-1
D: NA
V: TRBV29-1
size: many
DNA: TGCAGCGTTGAAGATCACGGGTTGAACACTGAAGCTTTCTTT
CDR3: CSVEDHGLNTEAFF

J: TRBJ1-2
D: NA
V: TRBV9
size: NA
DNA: TGTGCCAGCAGCGCTGAAGCCAGGGATCCCCTAGGCTACACCTTC
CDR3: CASSAEARDPLGYTF

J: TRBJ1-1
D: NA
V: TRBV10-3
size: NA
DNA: TGTGCCATCAGTGAGTCCAAGGGGACTGAAGCTTTCTTT
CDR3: CAISESKGTEAFF

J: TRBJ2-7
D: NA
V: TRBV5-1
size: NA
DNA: TGCGCCAGCAGCTTGTGGTACGGGGGATCGTCGTCCGAGCAGTACTTC
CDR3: CASSLWYGGSSSEQYF

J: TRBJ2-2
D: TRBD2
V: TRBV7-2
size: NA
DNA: TGTGCCAGCAGCACACCGGGGACTAGCGGGAGGAAGTCCGGGGAGCTGTTTTTT
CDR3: CASSTPGTSGRKSGELFF

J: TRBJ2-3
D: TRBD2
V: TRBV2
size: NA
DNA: TGTGCCAGCAGTTTAGCGGGGGGGAACACAGATACGCAGTATTTT
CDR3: CASSLAGGNTDTQYF

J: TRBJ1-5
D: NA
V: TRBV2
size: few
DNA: TGTGCCAGCAAACCGCGGGACGTTCAGCCCCAGCATTTT
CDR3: CASKPRDVQPQHF

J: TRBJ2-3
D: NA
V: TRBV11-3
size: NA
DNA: TGTGCCAGCAGCCCTAGCCGGACCACAGATACGCAGTATTTT
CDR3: CASSPSRTTDTQYF

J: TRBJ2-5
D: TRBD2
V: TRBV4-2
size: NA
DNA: TGTGCCTCCATGGGGGGGGAAGAGACCCAGTACTTC
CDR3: CASMGGEETQYF

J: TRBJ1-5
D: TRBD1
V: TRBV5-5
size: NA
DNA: TGTGCCAGCAGCCCGGTCGGGACAGCCAGCAATCAGCCCCAGCATTTT
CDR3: CASSPVGTASNQPQHF

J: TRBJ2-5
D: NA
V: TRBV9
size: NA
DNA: TGTGCCAGCAGCCCCCCCTCGGGTGGGGGGACCGGGGAGACCCAGTACTTC
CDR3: CASSPPSGGGTGETQYF

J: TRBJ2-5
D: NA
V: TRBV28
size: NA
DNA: TGTGCCAGCAGTTTTCCGGGGGACAGATCCATTGGGGAGACCCAGTACTTC
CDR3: CASSFPGDRSIGETQYF

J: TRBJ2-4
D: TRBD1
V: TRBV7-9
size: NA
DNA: TGTGCCAGCAGCTTAGCACAGGGGCCGAAAAACATTCAGTACTTC
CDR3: CASSLAQGPKNIQYF

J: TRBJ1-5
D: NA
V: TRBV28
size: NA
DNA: TGTGCCAGCAGCCCCTTCAATCAGCCCCAGCATTTT
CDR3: CASSPFNQPQHF

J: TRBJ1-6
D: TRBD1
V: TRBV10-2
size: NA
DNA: TGCGCCAGCAGTGCCCCCGACAGGGGTCATAATTCACCCCTCCACTTT
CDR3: CASSAPDRGHNSPLHF